What follows describes a single T cell receptor (beta chain). The CDR3 has 15 amino acids. V lost 8 bases and J 0 bases, leaving 14 bases between the germline ends. Germline CDR1 MNHEY, CDR2 SVGAGI. The sample originates from a study of cytomegalovirus exposure and HLA in healthy donors. Primers for the PCR totalled 60 Vbeta and 13 Jbeta. The data were produced by immunoSEQ multiplex PCR, yet TCRdb's version contains in-frame clones alone and is incomplete. This sample has 150,000 to 200,000 clones, with roughly 85% found just once. Sequencing was performed on PBMCs. This TCR came from a man aged 45-65 years in good health and CMV-seropositive. The genes are TRBV6-5 and TRBJ1-5; no clear D gene. The CDR3 protein is CASQVSQYSNQPQHF. DNA of the CDR3: TGTGCCAGCCAGGTCAGTCAGTATAGCAATCAGCCCCAGCATTTT.